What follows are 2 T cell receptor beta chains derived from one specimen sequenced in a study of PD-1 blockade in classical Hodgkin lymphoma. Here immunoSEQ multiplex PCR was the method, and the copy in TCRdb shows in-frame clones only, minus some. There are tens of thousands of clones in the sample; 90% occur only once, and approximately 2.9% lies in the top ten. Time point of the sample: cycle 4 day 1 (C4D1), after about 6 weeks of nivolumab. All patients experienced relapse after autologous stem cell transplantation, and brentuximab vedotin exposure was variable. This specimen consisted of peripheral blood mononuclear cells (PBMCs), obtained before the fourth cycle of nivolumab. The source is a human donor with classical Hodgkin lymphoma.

The CDR3 DNA is TGTGCCAGCAGCGTATCCGGGTTTAAACAAGAGACCCAGTACTTC. Protein product: CASSVSGFKQETQYF. The V call is TRBV9, the J call TRBJ2-5; D is undetermined. This CDR3 spans 15 amino acids. V shed 1 base and J shed 2 bases, with 12 bases lying between them. Germline CDR1 SGDLS, CDR2 YYNGEE.

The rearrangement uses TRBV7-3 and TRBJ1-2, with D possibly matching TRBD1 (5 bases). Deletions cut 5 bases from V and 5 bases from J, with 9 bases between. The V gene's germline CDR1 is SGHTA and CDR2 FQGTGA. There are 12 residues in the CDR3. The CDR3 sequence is CASSRDGYGYTF. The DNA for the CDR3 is TGTGCCAGCAGCCGGGACGGGTATGGCTACACCTTC.